Here is one T cell receptor beta chain with its context. What it recognizes is unknown. From germline, CDR1 is SGHAT and CDR2 FQDESV (reference sequence). Trimming cost V 6 bases and J 3 bases, with 20 bases left between them. This CDR3 has 16 amino acids. The record originates from a study of cytomegalovirus exposure and HLA in healthy donors. Study as a whole: Previous work identified roughly 120 million unique TCR beta sequences from roughly 170 million T cells. As released early, the data held about 85 million unique TCRs from HLA-typed donors. Study-wide points: Compared with the approximately 670-donor mean, an Asian-associated ancestry cluster reportedly had fewer N-insertions, according to a later analysis. On later analysis, the bulk of CMV-associated TCR beta chains appeared to be HLA-restricted.

PCR amplification relied on 60 Vbeta primers (plus 13 Jbeta primers). Here immunoSEQ multiplex PCR was the method, and the copy in TCRdb shows in-frame clones only, minus some. The sample totals 180,000 or so clones. The source of this sequence is a boy between 10 and 17 years old in good health and CMV-seronegative. Sequences were obtained from PBMCs. The chain couples TRBV11-1 to TRBJ1-1; possibly TRBD1 for D (5 bases). As DNA, the CDR3 is TGTGCCAGCAGTAAACAACCTGACAGTCAACACACTGAAGCTTTCTTT. This translates into CASSKQPDSQHTEAFF.